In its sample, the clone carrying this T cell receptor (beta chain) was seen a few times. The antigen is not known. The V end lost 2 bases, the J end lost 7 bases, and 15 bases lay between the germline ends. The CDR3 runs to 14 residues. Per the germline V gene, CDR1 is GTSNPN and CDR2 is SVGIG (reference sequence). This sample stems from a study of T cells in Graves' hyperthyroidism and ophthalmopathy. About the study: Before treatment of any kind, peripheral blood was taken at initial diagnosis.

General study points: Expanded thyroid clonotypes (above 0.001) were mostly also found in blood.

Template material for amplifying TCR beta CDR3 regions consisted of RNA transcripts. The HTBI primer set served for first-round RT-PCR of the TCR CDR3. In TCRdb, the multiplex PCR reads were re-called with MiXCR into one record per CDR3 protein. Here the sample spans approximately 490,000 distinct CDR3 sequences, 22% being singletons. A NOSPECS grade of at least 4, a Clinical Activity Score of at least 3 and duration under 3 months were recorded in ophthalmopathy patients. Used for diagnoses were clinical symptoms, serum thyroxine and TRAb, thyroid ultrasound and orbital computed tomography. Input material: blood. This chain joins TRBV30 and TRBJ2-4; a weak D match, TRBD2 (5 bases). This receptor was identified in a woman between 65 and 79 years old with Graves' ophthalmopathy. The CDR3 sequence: CAWSPQEVRNIQYF. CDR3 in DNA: TGTGCCTGGAGTCCCCAGGAGGTTAGGAACATTCAGTACTTC.